This record concerns one T cell receptor beta chain sequence. Clones were read by immunoSEQ multiplex PCR, and TCRdb kept only the in-frame ones, dropping some. Of about 240,000 clones in the sample, 70% to 90% were seen once. CDR3 size: 16 residues. The V and J ends lost 6 bases and 6 bases, in that order; junction bases with no gene match: 8. The germline CDR1 and CDR2 sequences are SGHDN and FVKESK. These data come from a study of blood T cell repertoires in COVID-19. Study in general: The study drew acute and convalescent COVID-19 samples from the United States, Italy and Spain. Sources were T cells, B-cell-depleted T cells, or PBMCs; the material itself was cDNA or gDNA.

This chain connects TRBV14 to TRBJ2-2; 12 bases are shared with TRBD2. The sequenced sample consisted of peripheral blood. The TCR sequence derives from a man between 60 and 75 years old with acute or convalescent COVID-19. Here the CDR3 DNA reads TGTGCCAGCAGGGCTACTAGCGGGAGGATGCCCGGGGAGCTGTTTTTT. As protein: CASRATSGRMPGELFF. Full variable domain (remainder filled in from reference TRBV14 and TRBJ2-2): EAGVTQFPSHSVIEKGQTVTLRCDPISGHDNLYWYRRVMGKEIKFLLHFVKESKQDESGMPNNRFLAERTGGTYSTLKVQPAELEDSGVYFCASRATSGRMPGELFFGEGSRLTVL.